Presented here are 23 T cell receptor beta chains from one specimen sequenced in a study of cytomegalovirus exposure and HLA in healthy donors. Clones were sequenced by immunoSEQ multiplex PCR, and TCRdb holds only the in-frame ones, with some missing. The sample carries some 98,000 clones, about 90% recorded once. The source material was PBMCs. All receptors come from a man younger than 30 in good health and CMV-seropositive.

The chain carries TRBV28 and TRBJ2-1; D uncertain. V lost 5 bases and J 2 bases, leaving 10 bases between the germline ends. Germline CDR1 and CDR2: MDHEN and SYDVKM. The CDR3 has 14 amino acids. The CDR3 coding sequence is TGTGCCAGCAGTCCCCCTGCGACCTACAATGAGCAGTTCTTC. As protein: CASSPPATYNEQFF. Based on the CDR3 plus reference TRBV28 and TRBJ2-1, the full variable domain is DVKVTQSSRYLVKRTGEKVFLECVQDMDHENMFWYRQDPGLGLRLIYFSYDVKMKEKGDIPEGYSVSREKKERFSLILESASTNQTSMYLCASSPPATYNEQFFGPGTRLTVL.

This rearrangement joins TRBV7-2 to TRBJ2-7; 11 nucleotides match TRBD2. The CDR3 runs 16 residues. The V segment lost 3 bases and the J segment 4 bases; nucleotides outside the gene matches: 8. Germline V gene data show CDR1 as SGHTA and CDR2 as FQGNSA. Here the CDR3 DNA reads TGTGCCAGCAGCTTGAGTAGCGGGGGGGAGGTTTACGAGCAGTACTTC. Its translation: CASSLSSGGEVYEQYF.

The chain is built from TRBV6-1 and TRBJ2-5; tentative D call: TRBD2 (6 bases). Germline CDR1 is MNHNS and CDR2 is SASEGT. The CDR3 is 15 residues long. With 5 bases removed from V and 2 bases from J, the gap between germline ends came to 15 bases. DNA for the CDR3: TGTGCCAGCAGTCTCTCCCCGGGGGTACAAGAGACCCAGTACTTC. Residues: CASSLSPGVQETQYF.

The V gene is TRBV2, the J gene TRBJ1-1; 8 bases match TRBD1. Trimming removed 2 bases from V and 4 bases from J; junction bases left unmatched: 0. The V gene's germline CDR1 is SNHLY and CDR2 FYNNEI. This CDR3 is built from 13 residues. The CDR3 region is CASSETGGTEAFF. The CDR3 nucleotides read TGTGCCAGCAGTGAAACAGGGGGCACTGAAGCTTTCTTT.

A note on this clone: A far larger clone is off by one base, so a read error is likely. The identical CDR3 is also encoded by other nucleotide sequences in the sample. The CDR3 sequence is CASSHEGTGRETQYF. As DNA, the CDR3 is TGTGCCAGCAGCCATGAGGGGACAGGGAGAGAGACCCAGTACTTC. The V and J genes are TRBV7-3 and TRBJ2-5; 9 nucleotides align to TRBD1. This CDR3 contains 15 residues. Germline V lookup: CDR1 SGHTA, CDR2 FQGTGA. Trimming at V came to 5 bases and at J to 4 bases, leaving 8 bases not matched to a gene.

This chain joins TRBV27 and TRBJ2-3; TRBD2 is a possible D gene (6 bases). V was cut by 7 bases and J by 7 bases, with 27 bases left in between. This CDR3 has 17 residues. Germline V gene data show CDR1 as MNHEY and CDR2 as SMNVEV (reference sequence). CDR3 sequence: CASTRRDSASGPNTQYF. DNA of the CDR3: TGTGCCAGCACCCGGCGGGACTCTGCATCGGGCCCGAATACGCAGTATTTT.

The chain recombines TRBV5-4 with TRBJ1-2; D possibly corresponds to TRBD1 (5 bases). Germline CDR1 is SGHNT and CDR2 is YYREEE (reference sequence). The CDR3 length is 13 residues. V was pared by 4 bases and J by 8 bases, with 15 bases between. Here the CDR3 DNA reads TGTGCCAGCAGCCTGGAGGGGCTCTGGGGCTACACCTTC. Protein: CASSLEGLWGYTF.

The rearrangement joins TRBV19 to TRBJ1-5, with 7 bases lining up with TRBD1. The germline V gene has CDR1 LNHDA and CDR2 SQIVND (reference sequence). The CDR3 is 13 amino acids. V lost 10 bases and J lost 4; bases outside the gene matches: 7. In DNA form, the CDR3 reads TGTGCCACCCTGGGGACAGCAAATCAGCCCCAGCATTTT. Amino acid sequence: CATLGTANQPQHF.

V gene TRBV10-3 combines with J gene TRBJ2-7, with 9 bases aligning to TRBD1. The CDR3 has 15 residues. Trimming at V came to 7 bases and at J to 3 bases, leaving 10 bases not matched to a gene. Per germline, CDR1 ENHRY and CDR2 SYGVKD. The CDR3 spells CAIIERQGEFYEQYF. CDR3 coding DNA: TGTGCCATCATCGAAAGACAGGGGGAGTTCTACGAGCAGTACTTC.

V is TRBV7-8 and J is TRBJ1-2; 7 nucleotides line up with TRBD1. From germline, CDR1 is SGHVS and CDR2 FQNEAQ. This CDR3 region has 16 residues. Unmatched junction bases numbered 8, after V lost 0 bases and J lost 4 bases. CDR3 protein: CASSLAGTARAYGYTF. The CDR3 coding sequence is TGTGCCAGCAGCTTAGCTGGGACAGCTAGAGCCTATGGCTACACCTTC.

This clone occurred a few times. The rearrangement uses TRBV10-3 and TRBJ1-1, with D hard to call. Between the trimmed V and J ends, which lost 0 bases and 5 bases, there was a span of 19 bases. CDR1 ENHRY and CDR2 SYGVKD come from the germline V gene. CDR3 length equals 17 residues. CDR3 DNA sequence: TGTGCCATCAGTGAGTCCGTGTGGGAGGGCTTCGTGACTGAAGCTTTCTTT. Translating gives CAISESVWEGFVTEAFF.

The rearrangement links TRBV15 to TRBJ2-2; perhaps TRBD2 as D (5 bases). Trimming took 0 bases from V and 1 from J, leaving 6 bases between them. The CDR3 loop spans 15 amino acids. The germline V gene encodes CDR1 LNHNV and CDR2 YYDKDF (reference sequence). CDR3 amino acids: CATSRDGLNTGELFF. CDR3 nucleotides: TGTGCCACCAGCAGAGACGGACTGAACACCGGGGAGCTGTTTTTT.

This sequence joins TRBV6-5 and TRBJ2-3, with 11 positions matching TRBD2. This CDR3 is 14 amino acids long. Germline V gives CDR1 MNHEY, CDR2 SVGAGI. V trimming: 6 bases; J trimming: 5 bases; junction bases outside the gene matches: 4. DNA of the CDR3: TGTGCCAGCAGGCCCGGGACTAGCGGAGATACGCAGTATTTT. It is translated as CASRPGTSGDTQYF.

The DNA of the CDR3 is TGTGCCAGCAGCATCGTCGGCGGAGACACCATATATTTT. Its protein is CASSIVGGDTIYF. The V call is TRBV7-2, the J call TRBJ1-3, with D unclear. V was trimmed by 5 bases and J by 8 bases, leaving 13 bases between them. Germline V gene lookup returns CDR1 SGHTA and CDR2 FQGNSA. The CDR3 extends over 13 amino acids. Complete variable domain (other parts from reference TRBV7-2 and TRBJ1-3): GAGVSQSPSNKVTEKGKDVELRCDPISGHTALYWYRQSLGQGLEFLIYFQGNSAPDKSGLPSDRFSAERTGGSVSTLTIQRTQQEDSAVYLCASSIVGGDTIYFGEGSWLTVV.

This chain links TRBV21-1 with TRBJ1-6; TRBD1 reflects the table's D call only, with no check against the DNA. TRBV21-1 is classified as a pseudogene. The length of the CDR3 is 17 residues. The CDR3 spells CASSKGVNTGNNSPLHF. The CDR3 nucleotides read TGTGCCAGCAGCAAAGGGGTTAACACAGGGAACAATTCACCCCTCCACTTT.

The chain joins TRBV11-1 to TRBJ2-2; tentatively, D is TRBD1 (6 bases). V lost 2 bases and J lost 3, with 10 bases in between. Germline CDR1 and CDR2: SGHAT and FQDESV (reference sequence). CDR3 length equals 15 residues. CDR3 nucleotides: TGTGCCAGCAGCTTAAGGGGGTCGGACACCGGGGAGCTGTTTTTT. As protein: CASSLRGSDTGELFF.

The chain recombines TRBV4-2 with TRBJ2-7; 9 nucleotides line up with TRBD2. V lost 0 bases to trimming and J lost 2 bases; unmatched junction nucleotides: 2. This CDR3 comprises 15 residues. Looked up from germline, CDR1 is LGHNA and CDR2 is YNFKEQ. The CDR3 here is CASSQELAGTYEQYF. CDR3 bases: TGTGCCAGCAGCCAAGAACTAGCGGGTACCTACGAGCAGTACTTC.

CDR3 DNA sequence: TGTGCCAGCAGTTTAGGACTAGCAGGCGAGCAGTACTTC. Translation: CASSLGLAGEQYF. The chain links TRBV28 to TRBJ2-7; the match to TRBD2 covers 8 bases. V lost 2 bases to trimming and J lost 6 bases; unmatched junction nucleotides: 3. The CDR3 length is 13 residues. Germline CDR1 reads MDHEN; CDR2 reads SYDVKM.

The count of this clone is one. The CDR3: CASSQKTGVGVGNTIYF. The CDR3 DNA reads as TGCGCCAGCAGCCAAAAAACAGGGGTGGGCGTTGGAAACACCATATATTTT. The chain links TRBV4-3 to TRBJ1-3; 7 bases map to TRBD1. The CDR3 totals 17 residues. Germline values: CDR1 LGHNA, CDR2 YSLEER. Unmatched junction bases numbered 10, after V lost 2 bases and J lost 3 bases.

The CDR3 is CASSQVKTKLTGELFF. The CDR3 DNA follows: TGTGCCAGCAGCCAAGTCAAGACAAAGCTCACCGGGGAGCTGTTTTTT. The chain uses TRBV4-2 and TRBJ2-2, with D uncertain. Trimming removed 1 base at V and 4 bases at J, with 13 bases between. The CDR3 is 16 amino acids. Germline CDR1 is LGHNA and CDR2 is YNFKEQ.

J is TRBJ1-5 and V is TRBV6-1, with a tentative D call TRBD1 (6 bases). Per the germline V gene, CDR1 is MNHNS and CDR2 is SASEGT. V lost 3 bases and J 3 bases, leaving 15 bases between the germline ends. This CDR3 has 16 amino acids. CDR3 coding DNA: TGTGCCAGCAGTGATACGAGGGGGACATACAATCAGCCCCAGCATTTT. It codes for CASSDTRGTYNQPQHF.

J is TRBJ1-1 and V is TRBV29-1; perhaps TRBD1 as D (6 bases). Germline values: CDR1 SQVTM, CDR2 ANQGSEA. The CDR3 is 13 residues long. Trimming shortened V by 8 bases and J by 4 bases, and 17 bases separated the two germline ends. The CDR3: CSPTRGDGTEAFF. Written as DNA, the CDR3 is TGCAGCCCGACCAGGGGCGATGGCACTGAAGCTTTCTTT.

The CDR3 DNA sequence: TGTGCCAGTAGTACGGAAGGGACAGCCACTTTGGGCTACACCTTC. Its translation is CASSTEGTATLGYTF. V usage is TRBV19 and J usage is TRBJ1-2, with 7 positions matching TRBD1. Germline V gives CDR1 LNHDA, CDR2 SQIVND (reference sequence). CDR3 length: 15 residues. The junction had 13 bases not matched to a gene; V was cut back by 4 bases and J by 8 bases.